These T cell receptor beta chains were read from a single sample in a study of blood T cell repertoires in COVID-19. Repertoires were generated with immunoSEQ multiplex PCR, while TCRdb's copy carries only in-frame clones and drops some. The sample yields under 150,000 clones, about four fifths seen once. The sequencing input was peripheral blood. These receptors came from a woman of 80 years or more with acute or convalescent COVID-19. Each CDR3 is given with its conserved first and last residue. Each record gives: J gene, clone size, D gene, V gene, CDR3 DNA, CDR3 protein. D genes are given only for firm matches. The size of a clone is reported for some rows only, either as once, few or many, or as a class for expanded clones.

J: TRBJ2-3
size: .
D: .
V: TRBV6-5
DNA: TGTGCCAGCAGTTACTCGGGCGGGGCCGGAGATACGCAGTATTTT
CDR3: CASSYSGGAGDTQYF

J: TRBJ2-2
size: .
D: TRBD1
V: TRBV5-1
DNA: TGCGCCAGCAGCCTGCGGACAGGGGATCTCGGGGAGCTGTTTTTT
CDR3: CASSLRTGDLGELFF

J: TRBJ2-3
size: .
D: TRBD1
V: TRBV30
DNA: TGTGCCTTGTTGTCAGGGGGCAGGACAGATACGCAGTATTTT
CDR3: CALLSGGRTDTQYF

J: TRBJ1-5
size: .
D: .
V: TRBV6-5
DNA: TGTGCCAGCAGGGCGGGGGTCAATCAGCCCCAGCATTTT
CDR3: CASRAGVNQPQHF

J: TRBJ1-4
size: .
D: .
V: TRBV3-1/TRBV3-2
DNA: TGTGCCAGCAGCCAAGAAGGGAGCGGTTTGGGGGAAAAACTGTTTTTT
CDR3: CASSQEGSGLGEKLFF

J: TRBJ2-1
size: .
D: .
V: TRBV7-8
DNA: TGTGCCAGCAGCTCCCCCGGCCTAGCCCGAACCTACAATGAGCAGTTCTTC
CDR3: CASSSPGLARTYNEQFF

J: TRBJ2-7
size: .
D: TRBD1
V: TRBV30
DNA: TGTTCTCTGGGGACAGGAGGCTACGAGCAGTACTTC
CDR3: CSLGTGGYEQYF

J: TRBJ1-1
size: .
D: TRBD1
V: TRBV12-5
DNA: TGTGCTAGCCAACAGGGGGGTGCTGAAGCTTTCTTT
CDR3: CASQQGGAEAFF

J: TRBJ1-2
size: .
D: TRBD1
V: TRBV6-1
DNA: TGTGCCAGCAGTGAAGCGCAATCTGGGACAGGGGTCCCTCTTTTCTATGGCTACACCTTC
CDR3: CASSEAQSGTGVPLFYGYTF

J: TRBJ2-5
size: .
D: TRBD1
V: TRBV5-8
DNA: TGTGCCAGCAGCTCCGACAGGGGGTCGGAGACCCAGTACTTC
CDR3: CASSSDRGSETQYF

J: TRBJ1-3
size: .
D: .
V: TRBV30
DNA: TGTGCCTGGGGTCCGGCGGGTGGAAACACCATATATTTT
CDR3: CAWGPAGGNTIYF

J: TRBJ2-7
size: .
D: .
V: TRBV5-4
DNA: TGTGCCAGCAGCTTGGCCGGGCACATCGGAAGGGGCGAGCAGTACTTC
CDR3: CASSLAGHIGRGEQYF

J: TRBJ1-1
size: .
D: .
V: TRBV7-6
DNA: TGTGCCAGCAGCTTAGGGAGGACGAACACTGAAGCTTTCTTT
CDR3: CASSLGRTNTEAFF

J: TRBJ1-2
size: .
D: .
V: TRBV5-4
DNA: TGTGCCAGCAGCTTGGGCTCAGGAAACTATGGCTACACCTTC
CDR3: CASSLGSGNYGYTF

J: TRBJ2-3
size: .
D: TRBD2
V: TRBV29-1
DNA: TGCAGCGTCGAAGAGTGGGTAGCGGGAGGTTCAGATACGCAGTATTTT
CDR3: CSVEEWVAGGSDTQYF

J: TRBJ2-3
size: .
D: .
V: TRBV27
DNA: TGTGCCAGCAGGGGACTGTCCCTCCTCACAGATACGCAGTATTTT
CDR3: CASRGLSLLTDTQYF

J: TRBJ1-4
size: .
D: TRBD1
V: TRBV6-6
DNA: TGTGCCAGCAGCCTCAGAGGACAGGGTGATGAAAAACTGTTTTTT
CDR3: CASSLRGQGDEKLFF

J: TRBJ1-2
size: few
D: TRBD1
V: TRBV3-1/TRBV3-2
DNA: TGTGCCAGCAGCCGGTTCCGGGACAGGGCCTTCCAAAACTATGGCTACACCTTC
CDR3: CASSRFRDRAFQNYGYTF

J: TRBJ1-4
size: .
D: .
V: TRBV19
DNA: TGTGCCAGTAGTATTCTAAACCGGAAACTGTTTTTT
CDR3: CASSILNRKLFF

J: TRBJ2-7
size: .
D: .
V: TRBV29-1
DNA: TGCAGCGTTGAACAGGGAGGCTACGAGCAGTACTTC
CDR3: CSVEQGGYEQYF

J: TRBJ1-2
size: .
D: .
V: TRBV19
DNA: TGTGCCAGTAGTAGCACCGGGACACAGGGTATCTATGGCTACACCTTC
CDR3: CASSSTGTQGIYGYTF

J: TRBJ2-3
size: .
D: TRBD2
V: TRBV11-2
DNA: TGTGCCAGCAGCTTAAACCAAGCGGGAGTTGTCACAGATACGCAGTATTTT
CDR3: CASSLNQAGVVTDTQYF

J: TRBJ1-6
size: .
D: TRBD1
V: TRBV6-5
DNA: TGTGCCAGCAGTTACTCGACCGGGACAGGTAATTCACCCCTCCACTTT
CDR3: CASSYSTGTGNSPLHF

J: TRBJ2-5
size: .
D: .
V: TRBV6-9
DNA: TGTGCCAGCAGTTACAGAGGAGAGACCCAGTACTTC
CDR3: CASSYRGETQYF

J: TRBJ2-5
size: .
D: .
V: TRBV5-4
DNA: TGTGCCAGCAGCTTGGGTGTACAGAAAGAGACCCAGTACTTC
CDR3: CASSLGVQKETQYF

J: TRBJ2-5
size: .
D: TRBD1
V: TRBV7-8
DNA: TGTGCCAGCAGCAGGACAGGGGCTCCCCAAGAGACCCAGTACTTC
CDR3: CASSRTGAPQETQYF

J: TRBJ2-3
size: once
D: TRBD2
V: TRBV7-8
DNA: TGTGCCAGCAGCATACTAGCGGCGGGAGGCACAGATACGCAGTATTTT
CDR3: CASSILAAGGTDTQYF

J: TRBJ2-7
size: .
D: TRBD2
V: TRBV5-5
DNA: TGTGCCAGCAGCCTCGGGACTAGCGGGAGCTCCTACGAGCAGTACTTC
CDR3: CASSLGTSGSSYEQYF

J: TRBJ2-7
size: .
D: .
V: TRBV4-1
DNA: TGCGCCAGCAGCGAAGAAGAGCGGGTATTCTCCTACGAGCAGTACTTC
CDR3: CASSEEERVFSYEQYF

J: TRBJ2-4
size: .
D: TRBD2
V: TRBV6-5
DNA: TGTGCCAGCAGTCCCCGGGGGGGGAGGAACATTCAGTACTTC
CDR3: CASSPRGGRNIQYF

J: TRBJ1-2
size: .
D: .
V: TRBV18
DNA: TGTGCCAGCCCCTCAGTCGGGGGACGCTATGGCTACACCTTC
CDR3: CASPSVGGRYGYTF

J: TRBJ1-5
size: .
D: TRBD1
V: TRBV19
DNA: TGTGCCAGTAGGCCGACAGGGGGACTGAGCAATCAGCCCCAGCATTTT
CDR3: CASRPTGGLSNQPQHF

J: TRBJ2-7
size: .
D: .
V: TRBV7-2
DNA: TGTGCCAGCAGCTTTCGGGATTTCTACGAGCAGTACTTC
CDR3: CASSFRDFYEQYF

J: TRBJ2-7
size: once
D: TRBD2
V: TRBV6-5
DNA: TGTGCCAGCAGTTACACCCTTTTGGGCGGGAGCGAGCAGTACTTC
CDR3: CASSYTLLGGSEQYF

J: TRBJ2-7
size: .
D: .
V: TRBV4-3
DNA: TGCGCCAGCAGCCAAACCCCGGACTTGTCCTACGAGCAGTACTTC
CDR3: CASSQTPDLSYEQYF

J: TRBJ2-1
size: .
D: TRBD1
V: TRBV6-2/TRBV6-3
DNA: TGTGCCAGCAGTTACGCTGGGACAGCATACAATGAGCAGTTCTTC
CDR3: CASSYAGTAYNEQFF

J: TRBJ1-5
size: .
D: .
V: TRBV2
DNA: TGTGCCAGCAGGACCGACAGGAATAGCAATCAGCCCCAGCATTTT
CDR3: CASRTDRNSNQPQHF

J: TRBJ2-1
size: .
D: .
V: TRBV3-1/TRBV3-2
DNA: TGTGCCAGCAGCCAAGACGGCTACAATGAGCAGTTCTTC
CDR3: CASSQDGYNEQFF

J: TRBJ1-5
size: once
D: .
V: TRBV20-1
DNA: TGCAGTGCTAGTATAAGGATAGGGAGGAATCAGCCCCAGCATTTT
CDR3: CSASIRIGRNQPQHF

J: TRBJ1-4
size: once
D: TRBD1
V: TRBV4-3
DNA: TGCGCCAGCAGCCAAGGAGGGACAGTTGAAAAACTGTTTTTT
CDR3: CASSQGGTVEKLFF

J: TRBJ2-7
size: .
D: .
V: TRBV19
DNA: TGTGCCAGTAGTCCGACATTCCTTTACGAGCAGTACTTC
CDR3: CASSPTFLYEQYF

J: TRBJ2-1
size: .
D: .
V: TRBV4-1
DNA: TGCGCCAGCAGCCAAGATCGGAGGGGTAATGAGCAGTTCTTC
CDR3: CASSQDRRGNEQFF

J: TRBJ1-6
size: .
D: .
V: TRBV7-2
DNA: TGTGCCAGCAGCCCAAACTATAATTCACCCCTCCACTTT
CDR3: CASSPNYNSPLHF

J: TRBJ2-7
size: .
D: .
V: TRBV27
DNA: TGTGCCAGCAGCGCGGGGCAGGGGGTACGTTACGAGCAGTACTTC
CDR3: CASSAGQGVRYEQYF

J: TRBJ1-2
size: .
D: .
V: TRBV24-1
DNA: TGTGCCACCAGTGATTTCAGTCGGGGGAGCGGCTATGGCTACACCTTC
CDR3: CATSDFSRGSGYGYTF

J: TRBJ1-2
size: .
D: TRBD1
V: TRBV5-1
DNA: TGCGCCAGCAGCCGGGACAGCGACTATGGCTACACCTTC
CDR3: CASSRDSDYGYTF

J: TRBJ1-1
size: .
D: .
V: TRBV3-1/TRBV3-2
DNA: TGTGCCAGCAGCCAAGATCGTTGGGGCATAAGGACTGAAGCTTTCTTT
CDR3: CASSQDRWGIRTEAFF

J: TRBJ2-7
size: .
D: .
V: TRBV7-9
DNA: TGTGCCAGCAGCTTAGGATCCCCAGTATCCTACGAGCAGTACTTC
CDR3: CASSLGSPVSYEQYF

J: TRBJ2-3
size: .
D: .
V: TRBV5-1
DNA: TGCGCCAGCAGCCCGGAGGGAAGATCCACAGATACGCAGTATTTT
CDR3: CASSPEGRSTDTQYF

J: TRBJ2-1
size: .
D: .
V: TRBV4-3
DNA: TGCGCCAGCAGCCAAGATCGATCTGGAGGCAATGAGCAGTTCTTC
CDR3: CASSQDRSGGNEQFF

J: TRBJ2-7
size: .
D: TRBD2
V: TRBV7-8
DNA: TGTGCCAGCAGCTCCCGGGACTATTCCTACGAGCAGTACTTC
CDR3: CASSSRDYSYEQYF

J: TRBJ1-2
size: few
D: .
V: TRBV3-1/TRBV3-2
DNA: TGTGCCAGCAGCCAAGGTAGATATGGCTACACCTTC
CDR3: CASSQGRYGYTF

J: TRBJ2-1
size: once
D: .
V: TRBV6-6
DNA: TGTGCCAGCAGTACAGGGAATGAGCAGTTCTTC
CDR3: CASSTGNEQFF

J: TRBJ1-3
size: .
D: .
V: TRBV7-2
DNA: TGTGCCAGCAGACTGACAGGAGGCAACTCTGGAAACACCATATATTTT
CDR3: CASRLTGGNSGNTIYF

J: TRBJ2-1
size: .
D: TRBD1
V: TRBV2
DNA: TGTGCCAGCCGAGGACAGGGCTTTGGCAATGAGCAGTTCTTC
CDR3: CASRGQGFGNEQFF

J: TRBJ1-1
size: .
D: .
V: TRBV19
DNA: TGTGCCAGTACAGGGGTGAACACTGAAGCTTTCTTT
CDR3: CASTGVNTEAFF

J: TRBJ2-3
size: .
D: .
V: TRBV27
DNA: TGTGCCAGCAGTCCCCGAGGTAGCAGTGACTATACTAGCACAGATACGCAGTATTTT
CDR3: CASSPRGSSDYTSTDTQYF

J: TRBJ2-7
size: .
D: TRBD1
V: TRBV6-6
DNA: TGTGCCAGCAATCTCCTCTTGGGACAGGGCCACGAGCAGTACTTC
CDR3: CASNLLLGQGHEQYF

J: TRBJ1-5
size: .
D: TRBD1
V: TRBV27
DNA: TGTGCCAGCAGTTTAAGAGGGACAGGGGGGAATTATAGCAATCAGCCCCAGCATTTT
CDR3: CASSLRGTGGNYSNQPQHF